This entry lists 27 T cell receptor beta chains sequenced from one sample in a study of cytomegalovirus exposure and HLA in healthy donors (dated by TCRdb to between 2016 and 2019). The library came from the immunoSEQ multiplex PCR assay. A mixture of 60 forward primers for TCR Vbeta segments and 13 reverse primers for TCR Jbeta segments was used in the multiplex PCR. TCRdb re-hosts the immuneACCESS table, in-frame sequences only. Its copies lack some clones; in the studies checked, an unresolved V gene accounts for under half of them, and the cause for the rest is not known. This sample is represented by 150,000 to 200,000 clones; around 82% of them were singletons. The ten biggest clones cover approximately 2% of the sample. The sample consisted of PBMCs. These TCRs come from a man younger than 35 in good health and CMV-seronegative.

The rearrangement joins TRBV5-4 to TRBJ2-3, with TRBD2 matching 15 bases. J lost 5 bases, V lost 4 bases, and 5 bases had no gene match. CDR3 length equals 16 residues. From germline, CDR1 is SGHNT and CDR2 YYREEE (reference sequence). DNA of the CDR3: TGTGCCAGCAGCATCGGACTAGCGGGGGGGGGAGATACGCAGTATTTT. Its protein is CASSIGLAGGGDTQYF.

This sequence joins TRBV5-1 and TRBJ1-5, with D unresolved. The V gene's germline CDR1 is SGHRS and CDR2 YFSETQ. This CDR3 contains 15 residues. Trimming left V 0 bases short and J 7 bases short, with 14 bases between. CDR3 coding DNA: TGCGCCAGCAGCTTGGACTCTCCGGCGGGACAGCCCCAGCATTTT. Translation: CASSLDSPAGQPQHF. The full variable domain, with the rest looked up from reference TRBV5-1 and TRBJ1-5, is KAGVTQTPRYLIKTRGQQVTLSCSPISGHRSVSWYQQTPGQGLQFLFEYFSETQRNKGNFPGRFSGRQFSNSRSEMNVSTLELGDSALYLCASSLDSPAGQPQHFGDGTRLSIL.

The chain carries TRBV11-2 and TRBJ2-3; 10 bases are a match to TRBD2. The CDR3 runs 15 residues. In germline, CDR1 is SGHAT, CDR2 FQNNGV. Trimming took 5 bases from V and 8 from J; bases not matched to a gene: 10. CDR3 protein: CASSPQRGGIGTQYF. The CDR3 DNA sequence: TGTGCCAGCAGCCCCCAGCGGGGGGGGATTGGTACGCAGTATTTT.

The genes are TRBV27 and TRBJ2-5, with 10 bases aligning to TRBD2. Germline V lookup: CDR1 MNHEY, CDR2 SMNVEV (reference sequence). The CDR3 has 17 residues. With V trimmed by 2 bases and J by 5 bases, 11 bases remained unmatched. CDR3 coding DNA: TGTGCCAGCAGTTTACCGTCGGTAGCGGGGGGAATTGAGACCCAGTACTTC. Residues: CASSLPSVAGGIETQYF.

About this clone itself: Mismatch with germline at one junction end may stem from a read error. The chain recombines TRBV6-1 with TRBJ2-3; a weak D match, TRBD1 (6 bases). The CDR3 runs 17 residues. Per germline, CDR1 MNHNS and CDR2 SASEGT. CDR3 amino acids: CACSETGTLLGTDTQYF. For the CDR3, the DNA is TGTGCCTGCAGTGAAACTGGGACACTCCTCGGCACAGATACGCAGTATTTT.

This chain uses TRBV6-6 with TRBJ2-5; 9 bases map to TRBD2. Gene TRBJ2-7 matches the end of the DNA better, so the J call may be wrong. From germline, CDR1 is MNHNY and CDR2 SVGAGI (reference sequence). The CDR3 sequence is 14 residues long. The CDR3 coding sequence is TGTGCCAGCAGTTACGAGACTAGCGGATACGAGCAGTACTTC. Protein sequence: CASSYETSGYEQYF.

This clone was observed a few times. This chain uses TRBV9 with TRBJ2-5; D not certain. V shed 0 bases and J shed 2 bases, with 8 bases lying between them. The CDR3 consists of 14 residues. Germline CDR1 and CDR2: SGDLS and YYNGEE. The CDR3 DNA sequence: TGTGCCAGCAGCGTAGACAGCACGCAAGAGACCCAGTACTTC. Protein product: CASSVDSTQETQYF.

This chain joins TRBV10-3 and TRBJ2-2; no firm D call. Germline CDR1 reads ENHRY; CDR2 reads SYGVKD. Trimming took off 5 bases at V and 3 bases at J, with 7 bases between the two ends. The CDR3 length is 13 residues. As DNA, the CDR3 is TGTGCCATCAGTAAGCATCACACCGGGGAGCTGTTTTTT. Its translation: CAISKHHTGELFF.

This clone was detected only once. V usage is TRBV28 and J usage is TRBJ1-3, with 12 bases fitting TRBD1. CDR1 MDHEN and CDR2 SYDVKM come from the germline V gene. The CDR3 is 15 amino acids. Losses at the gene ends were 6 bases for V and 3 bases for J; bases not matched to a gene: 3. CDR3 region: CASRGQGASGNTIYF. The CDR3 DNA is TGTGCCAGCAGGGGACAGGGGGCTAGTGGAAACACCATATATTTT.

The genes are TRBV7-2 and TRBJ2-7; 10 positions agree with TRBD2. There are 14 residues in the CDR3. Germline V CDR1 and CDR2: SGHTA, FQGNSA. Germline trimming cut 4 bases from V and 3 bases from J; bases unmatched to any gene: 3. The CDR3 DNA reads TGTGCCAGCAGCTCTACTAGCGGGATCTACGAGCAGTACTTC. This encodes CASSSTSGIYEQYF.

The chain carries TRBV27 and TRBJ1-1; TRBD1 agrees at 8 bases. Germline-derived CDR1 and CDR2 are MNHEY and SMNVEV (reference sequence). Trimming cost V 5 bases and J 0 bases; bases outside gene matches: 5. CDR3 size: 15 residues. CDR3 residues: CASSQRTGMNTEAFF. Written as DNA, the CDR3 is TGTGCCAGCAGTCAACGGACAGGGATGAACACTGAAGCTTTCTTT.

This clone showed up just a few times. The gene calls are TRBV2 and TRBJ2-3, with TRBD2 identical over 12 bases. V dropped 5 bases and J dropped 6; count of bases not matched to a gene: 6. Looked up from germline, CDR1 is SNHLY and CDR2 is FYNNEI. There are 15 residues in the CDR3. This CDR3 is CASSQLAGGRDTQYF. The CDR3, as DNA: TGTGCCAGCAGTCAACTAGCGGGAGGCAGGGATACGCAGTATTTT.

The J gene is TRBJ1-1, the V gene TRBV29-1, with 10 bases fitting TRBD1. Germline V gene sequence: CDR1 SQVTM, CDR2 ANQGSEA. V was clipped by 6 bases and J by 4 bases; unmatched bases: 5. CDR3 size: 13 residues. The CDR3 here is CSVDRGLGTEAFF. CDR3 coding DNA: TGCAGCGTAGACAGGGGGCTTGGCACTGAAGCTTTCTTT.

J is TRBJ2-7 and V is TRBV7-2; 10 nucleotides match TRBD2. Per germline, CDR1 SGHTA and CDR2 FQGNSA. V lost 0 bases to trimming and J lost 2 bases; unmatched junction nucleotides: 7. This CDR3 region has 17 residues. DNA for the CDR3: TGTGCCAGCAGCTTAGCGCCCAGCAGCGGGGGGGCCTACGAGCAGTACTTC. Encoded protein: CASSLAPSSGGAYEQYF.

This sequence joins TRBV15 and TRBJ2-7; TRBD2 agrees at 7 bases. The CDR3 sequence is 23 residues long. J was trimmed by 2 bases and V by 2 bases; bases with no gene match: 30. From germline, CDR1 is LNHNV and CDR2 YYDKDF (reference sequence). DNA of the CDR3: TGTGCCACCAGCAGACCATATCCCCGACATATCCCGTTCCTAGCGGACGTAACCTACGAGCAGTACTTC. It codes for CATSRPYPRHIPFLADVTYEQYF.

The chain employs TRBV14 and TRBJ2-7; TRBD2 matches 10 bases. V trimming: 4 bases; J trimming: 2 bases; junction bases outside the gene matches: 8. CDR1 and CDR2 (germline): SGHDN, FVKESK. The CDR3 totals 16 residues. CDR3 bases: TGTGCCAGCAGCCCCCCCCCAGCGGGAGGGCCCTACGAGCAGTACTTC. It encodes CASSPPPAGGPYEQYF.

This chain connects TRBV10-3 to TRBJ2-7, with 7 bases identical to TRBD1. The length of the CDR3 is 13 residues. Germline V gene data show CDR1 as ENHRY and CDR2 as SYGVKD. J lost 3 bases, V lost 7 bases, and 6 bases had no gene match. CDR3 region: CAITPGGFYEQYF. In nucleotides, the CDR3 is TGTGCCATCACACCAGGGGGATTCTACGAGCAGTACTTC.

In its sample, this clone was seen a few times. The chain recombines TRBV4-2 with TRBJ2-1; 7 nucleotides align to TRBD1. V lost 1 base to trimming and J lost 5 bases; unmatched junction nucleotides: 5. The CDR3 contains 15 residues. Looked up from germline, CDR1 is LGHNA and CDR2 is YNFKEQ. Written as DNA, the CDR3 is TGTGCCAGCAGCCAAGCCCGGACAGGAGACAATGAGCAGTTCTTC. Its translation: CASSQARTGDNEQFF.

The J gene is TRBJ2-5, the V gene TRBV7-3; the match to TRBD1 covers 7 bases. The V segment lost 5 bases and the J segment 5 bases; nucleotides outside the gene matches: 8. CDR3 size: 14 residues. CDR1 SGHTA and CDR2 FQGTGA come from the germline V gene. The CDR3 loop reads CASSAQGERETQYF. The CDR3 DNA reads TGTGCCAGCAGCGCCCAGGGGGAGAGGGAGACCCAGTACTTC.

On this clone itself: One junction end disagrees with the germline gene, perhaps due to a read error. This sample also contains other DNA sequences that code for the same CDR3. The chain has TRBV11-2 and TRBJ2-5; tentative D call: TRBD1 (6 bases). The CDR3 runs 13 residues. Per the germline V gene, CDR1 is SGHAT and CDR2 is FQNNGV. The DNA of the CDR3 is TGTGCCAGCAGCTCAGGGGTCCAAGAAACCCAGTACTTC. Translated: CASSSGVQETQYF.

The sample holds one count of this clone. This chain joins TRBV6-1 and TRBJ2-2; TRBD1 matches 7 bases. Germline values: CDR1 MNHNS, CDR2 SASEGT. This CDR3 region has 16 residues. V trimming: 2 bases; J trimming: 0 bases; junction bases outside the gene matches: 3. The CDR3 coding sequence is TGTGCCAGCAGTGAATTCGACAGGGCGAACACCGGGGAGCTGTTTTTT. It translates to CASSEFDRANTGELFF.

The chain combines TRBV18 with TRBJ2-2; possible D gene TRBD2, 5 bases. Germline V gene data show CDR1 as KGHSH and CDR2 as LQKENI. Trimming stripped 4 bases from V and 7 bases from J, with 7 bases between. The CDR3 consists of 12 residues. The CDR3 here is CASSQEVGELFF. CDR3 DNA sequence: TGTGCCAGCTCACAGGAGGTCGGGGAGCTGTTTTTT.

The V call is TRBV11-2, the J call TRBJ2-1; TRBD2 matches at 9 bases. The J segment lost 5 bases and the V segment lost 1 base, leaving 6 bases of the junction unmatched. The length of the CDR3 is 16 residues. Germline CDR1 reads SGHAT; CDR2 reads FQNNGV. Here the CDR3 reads CASSLGSSGANNEQFF. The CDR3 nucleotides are TGTGCCAGCAGCTTAGGTTCTAGCGGGGCAAACAATGAGCAGTTCTTC.

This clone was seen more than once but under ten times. This CDR3 is CASRDTDRGMIGYTF. CDR3 DNA: TGCGCCAGCAGAGATACTGACAGGGGAATGATCGGCTACACCTTC. J is TRBJ1-2 and V is TRBV5-1, with 8 bases identical to TRBD1. The CDR3 totals 15 residues. Germline V CDR1 and CDR2: SGHRS, YFSETQ. J gave up 8 bases and V 5 bases, and 14 bases lay outside the gene matches.

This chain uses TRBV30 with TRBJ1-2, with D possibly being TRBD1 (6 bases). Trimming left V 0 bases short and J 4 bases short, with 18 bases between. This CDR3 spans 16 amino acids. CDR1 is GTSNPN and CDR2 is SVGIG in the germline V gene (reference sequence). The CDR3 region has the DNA TGTGCCTGGAGTGTAAACAGGGTTTGGAGGTTCTATGGCTACACCTTC. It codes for CAWSVNRVWRFYGYTF.

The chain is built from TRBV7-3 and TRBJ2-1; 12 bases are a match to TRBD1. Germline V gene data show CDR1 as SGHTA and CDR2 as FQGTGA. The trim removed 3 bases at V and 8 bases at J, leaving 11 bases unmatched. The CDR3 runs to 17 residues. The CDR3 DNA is TGTGCCAGCAGCTTGTCCGGGACAGGGGGCGTTTTGGATGAGCAGTTCTTC. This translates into CASSLSGTGGVLDEQFF.

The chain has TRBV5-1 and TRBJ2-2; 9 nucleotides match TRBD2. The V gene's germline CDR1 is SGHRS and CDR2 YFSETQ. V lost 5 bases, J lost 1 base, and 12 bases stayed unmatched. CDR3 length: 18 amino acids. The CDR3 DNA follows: TGCGCCAGCAGGCCTAGTGGGGCTAGCGGGGTGAACACCGGGGAGCTGTTTTTT. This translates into CASRPSGASGVNTGELFF.